The 19 T cell receptor beta chains below all came from one sample that was sequenced in a study of T cells in Graves' hyperthyroidism and ophthalmopathy. Amplified TCR beta CDR3 regions derived from RNA transcripts. Researchers ran a first-round RT-PCR on the TCR CDR3 using the HTBI primer set. A single record per CDR3 protein comes from TCRdb applying MiXCR to the multiplex PCR reads. Among some 560,000 distinct CDR3 sequences, about 15% were seen once, and the ten largest hold about 15%. Sequencing was carried out using blood. These receptors were taken from a middle-aged woman with Graves' hyperthyroidism.

This clonotype occurred a few times. The J gene is TRBJ2-2, the V gene TRBV6-2 or TRBV6-3, with D perhaps being TRBD1 or TRBD2 (6 bases each). The CDR3 loop spans 17 amino acids. Trimming left V 2 bases short and J 1 base short, with 14 bases between. The germline V gene has CDR1 MNHEY and CDR2 SVGEGT. The CDR3 region has the DNA TGTGCCAGCAGTTACGGAATAGCGGACAGGAACACCGGGGAGCTGTTTTTT. Amino acids: CASSYGIADRNTGELFF.

This clonotype was recorded at least ten times. The chain is built from TRBV20-1 and TRBJ1-4; D uncertain. This CDR3 contains 14 residues. Per germline, CDR1 DFQATT and CDR2 SNEGSKA (reference sequence). V was cut by 0 bases and J by 4 bases, with 9 bases left in between. The DNA of the CDR3 is TGCAGTGCTAGAGATCTCGGGATTAATGAAAAACTGTTTTTT. Its protein is CSARDLGINEKLFF.

This clonotype was counted ten times or more. V usage is TRBV6-1 and J usage is TRBJ2-7; perhaps TRBD2 as D (6 bases). CDR1 and CDR2 from the germline V gene are MNHNS and SASEGT. The CDR3 has 16 residues. V dropped 6 bases and J dropped 2 bases, with 20 bases sitting between them. The CDR3 DNA sequence: TGTGCCAGCAGCACTTCAACCGGGGGACGGCCCTACGAGCAGTACTTC. Amino acid sequence: CASSTSTGGRPYEQYF.

This clonotype appeared many times. The V call is TRBV6-2 or TRBV6-3, the J call TRBJ2-7, with D possibly being TRBD2 (6 bases). With 7 bases removed from V and 3 bases from J, the gap between germline ends came to 16 bases. This CDR3 is built from 14 residues. Germline V gene lookup returns CDR1 MNHEY and CDR2 SVGEGT. The CDR3 DNA follows: TGTGCCAGCATGAAGGCGGGGACCCACTACGAGCAGTACTTC. It translates to CASMKAGTHYEQYF.

Many counts were recorded for this clonotype. V and J are TRBV12-3 or TRBV12-4 and TRBJ2-1; tentatively, D is TRBD2 (6 bases). V lost 2 bases, J lost 2 bases, and 10 bases lay in between. The CDR3 contains 15 residues. As DNA, the CDR3 is TGTGCCAGCAGTTTAAGGCGGGACCCCTACAATGAGCAGTTCTTC. It specifies CASSLRRDPYNEQFF.

This clonotype was seen ten or more times. The chain has TRBV6-1 and TRBJ1-1, with no clear D. Germline V CDR1 and CDR2: MNHNS, SASEGT. The V and J ends lost 10 bases and 6 bases respectively, with 24 bases between them. The CDR3 has 15 residues. In nucleotides, the CDR3 is TGTGCCACCTACCCCCAGGACTCGCGGGGAGCTGAAGCTTTCTTT. Its protein is CATYPQDSRGAEAFF.

On this clonotype: A much bigger clone sits one base away, suggesting this may be a read error. The rearrangement links TRBV20-1 to TRBJ1-4; the D is unclear. The V and J ends lost 2 bases and 3 bases respectively, with 7 bases between them. The CDR3 consists of 13 residues. CDR1 and CDR2 from the germline V gene are DFQATT and SNEGSKA (reference sequence). CDR3 amino acids: CSARHSANEKLFF. DNA of the CDR3: TGCAGTGCTAGACATTCAGCTAATGAAAAACTGTTTTTT.

Many counts were recorded for this clonotype. This rearrangement joins TRBV11-1 to TRBJ2-5, with D hard to call. Trimming removed 3 bases at V and 2 bases at J, with 4 bases between. The CDR3 spans 12 residues. The germline gives CDR1 SGHAT, CDR2 FQDESV (reference sequence). The chain's CDR3 is CASSFSQETQYF. The DNA for the CDR3 is TGTGCCAGCAGCTTTTCGCAAGAGACCCAGTACTTC.

This clonotype was picked up many times. This chain connects TRBV20-1 to TRBJ2-1, with D perhaps given as TRBD1 or TRBD2 (5 bases each). Per the germline V gene, CDR1 is DFQATT and CDR2 is SNEGSKA (reference sequence). V was trimmed by 6 bases and J by 6 bases, leaving 21 bases between them. This CDR3 has 15 residues. The CDR3 sequence: CSAQMGRHPSNEQFF. For the CDR3, the DNA is TGCAGTGCCCAAATGGGACGACACCCCTCCAATGAGCAGTTCTTC.

The CDR3 nucleotides are TGTGCCAGCAGTTTATCGTATCTATCCTACAGTGACACCGGGGAGCTGTTTTTT. Residues: CASSLSYLSYSDTGELFF. V is TRBV27 and J is TRBJ2-2; D not certain. The V and J ends lost 0 bases and 3 bases respectively, with 17 bases between them. CDR3 length: 18 residues. Germline CDR1 and CDR2: MNHEY and SMNVEV (reference sequence).

This clonotype was seen ten or more times. V and J are TRBV11-2 and TRBJ2-2; TRBD1 aligns across 10 bases. This CDR3 is 16 amino acids long. In germline, CDR1 is SGHAT, CDR2 FQNNGV. With 5 bases clipped from V and 6 bases from J, the junction kept 9 bases outside the gene matches. In nucleotides, the CDR3 is TGTGCCAGCAGCCCGGGACAGGGGACAAGGTCCGGGGAGCTGTTTTTT. Its translation is CASSPGQGTRSGELFF.

This clonotype was seen ten or more times. The chain employs TRBV28 and TRBJ2-7; 9 bases map to TRBD2. The germline V gene has CDR1 MDHEN and CDR2 SYDVKM. V shed 3 bases, J shed 7 bases, and the junction held 16 bases outside the gene matches. This CDR3 is built from 17 residues. CDR3 DNA sequence: TGTGCCAGCAGTTTCGGGGGTAGCGGGAGAGGGTCCCGGGAGCAGTACTTC. Protein: CASSFGGSGRGSREQYF.

The genes are TRBV25-1 and TRBJ1-4; no clear D. The CDR3 has 13 residues. The V end lost 5 bases, the J end lost 10 bases, and 14 bases lay between the germline ends. Germline-derived CDR1 and CDR2 are MGHDK and SYGVNS. The CDR3 bases are TGTGCCAGCAGTTCCCGGGAAATTGGAAAACTGTTTTTT. It specifies CASSSREIGKLFF.

The chain has TRBV10-3 and TRBJ2-3, with 9 positions matching TRBD2. CDR3 size: 18 residues. Germline CDR1 and CDR2: ENHRY and SYGVKD. With V trimmed by 2 bases and J by 0 bases, 9 bases remained unmatched. The chain's CDR3 is CAISETLAGLPSTDTQYF. In nucleotides, the CDR3 is TGTGCCATCAGTGAGACCCTAGCGGGACTTCCTAGCACAGATACGCAGTATTTT.

This clonotype was observed many times. The V call is TRBV5-1, the J call TRBJ2-3, with 9 bases identical to TRBD2. CDR3 length equals 16 residues. The J segment lost 0 bases and the V segment lost 6 bases, leaving 8 bases of the junction unmatched. Germline CDR1 is SGHRS and CDR2 is YFSETQ. The CDR3 nucleotides read TGCGCCAGCACCGTACTAGCGGGCCTAAGCACAGATACGCAGTATTTT. It encodes CASTVLAGLSTDTQYF.

This clonotype was recorded at least ten times. V and J are TRBV20-1 and TRBJ1-2; no clear D gene. Per the germline V gene, CDR1 is DFQATT and CDR2 is SNEGSKA (reference sequence). This CDR3 is built from 11 residues. Trimming took off 5 bases at V and 7 bases at J, with 11 bases between the two ends. DNA of the CDR3: TGCAGTGCTCCAAATGAGGTTGGCTACACCTTC. Protein: CSAPNEVGYTF.

The table lists this clonotype with many counts. This chain connects TRBV12-3 or TRBV12-4 to TRBJ2-1, with TRBD2 matching over 10 bases. V lost 6 bases to trimming and J lost 2 bases; unmatched junction nucleotides: 4. The CDR3 runs to 15 residues. CDR3 nucleotide sequence: TGTGCCAGCAGACTAGCGGGACTCCCCTACAATGAGCAGTTCTTC. Encoded protein: CASRLAGLPYNEQFF.

This clonotype was counted ten times or more. This sequence joins TRBV2 and TRBJ2-1; D is ambiguous. V was shortened by 2 bases and J by 5 bases, with 13 bases between the two germline ends. The CDR3 totals 15 residues. Germline lookup yields CDR1 SNHLY and CDR2 FYNNEI. The CDR3 DNA sequence: TGTGCCAGCAGTGAAAACGGTCCGATAAACAATGAGCAGTTCTTC. Its protein is CASSENGPINNEQFF.

Ten or more counts support this clonotype. The chain employs TRBV20-1 and TRBJ2-7, with TRBD1 identical over 9 bases. V gave up 0 bases and J gave up 2 bases; unmatched junction bases: 11. Per germline, CDR1 DFQATT and CDR2 SNEGSKA (reference sequence). This CDR3 has 17 residues. Here the CDR3 DNA reads TGCAGTGCTAGAGACTATTCTGGGACAGGGACACCCTACGAGCAGTACTTC. Translated: CSARDYSGTGTPYEQYF.